The subject of this entry is one TCR beta chain. Its target antigen remains unknown. Base qualities are not recorded, but no much larger clone differs from it by a single base. Ends trimmed: V by 9 bases, J by 1 base; bases unmatched to a gene: 1. In the germline V gene (reference sequence), CDR1 corresponds to LNHDA and CDR2 to SQIVND. The CDR3, from cysteine to phenylalanine, totals 12 residues. Just the 36-base CDR3 DNA is kept, in frame starting at base 1. TCRbeta CDR3 regions were amplified from genomic DNA using the immunoSEQ Assay, a bias-controlled multiplex PCR. The published analysis was carried out like this. The number of nucleated cells in each sample was estimated by amplification of reference gene primers within the assay. To quantify the absolute abundance of each unique TCRbeta CDR3 rearrangement, sequence reads were collapsed and filtered. For each sample, productive Simpson clonality was calculated by taking the square root of Simpson's diversity index across productive rearrangements. Not all clones reach the TCRdb copy of this immuneACCESS table, which keeps in-frame sequences only. Checked studies attribute under half of the gap to unresolved V genes and leave the rest unexplained. That table supplies the V and J calls and clone size; D and trimming were determined from the DNA. The sample records tens of thousands of clones, approximately 89% of which are singletons. The leading ten clones occupy around 9% of the sample.

This entry comes from a study of blood T cell repertoires in COVID-19 (TCRdb year 2020). Regarding the study in general: Samples from collaborators originated in the United States, Italy and Spain and spanned both the acute and convalescent phases of COVID-19. The prospective study material was composed of cDNA or gDNA derived from T cells, B-cell-depleted T cells, or PBMCs. Deeply sampled blood TCRbeta repertoires from subjects exposed to, actively infected with, or recovered from COVID-19 were included in the dataset. The repertoires were released in a freely available public database intended as a resource for research on the immune response to SARS-CoV-2. The samples were drawn from two sources: the first 160 participants of the ongoing ImmuneRACE study, and over 950 subjects contributed by 6 global collaborators. The sample metadata nearly always contained a de-identified subject ID, COVID-19 status, age in years and sex. HLA class I and class II types, where available, came from metadata supplied by the sample provider rather than from assay-based typing. On the study overall, not on this receptor specifically: The quantity of clinical and demographic metadata differed by source and by participant and was supplied without curation.

The collaborating institutions used their own protocols to collect whole blood in K2EDTA tubes. For TCRbeta analysis, collaborators shipped samples in one of three forms: frozen whole blood, isolated PBMCs, or DNA extracted from either of those sample types. The sequence is built from TRBV19 and TRBJ2-3; 7 of the junction bases match TRBD2. The sequencing input was peripheral blood. The source is a human donor in a cohort sampled during active COVID-19. For the CDR3, the sequence is CASTSGTDTQYF. The DNA sequence is as follows: TGTGCCAGCACTAGCGGCACAGATACGCAGTATTTT. Full variable domain (CDR3 extended with the reference TRBV19 and TRBJ2-3 proteins): DGGITQSPKYLFRKEGQNVTLSCEQNLNHDAMYWYRQDPGQGLRLIYYSQIVNDFQKGDIAEGYSVSREKKESFPLTVTSAQKNPTAFYLCASTSGTDTQYFGPGTRLTVL.